Listed below are T cell receptor beta chains from one sample, sequenced in a study of blood T cell repertoires in COVID-19. Profiling relied on immunoSEQ multiplex PCR, and the TCRdb table lists in-frame clones only, not all of them. The sample carries roughly 190,000 clones, around 82% recorded once. The sample consisted of PBMCs or T cells enriched from blood (not recorded which). These TCRs come from a woman aged 45 to 65 with acute COVID-19. CDR3s include the opening cysteine and the closing phenylalanine or tryptophan. D genes are given only for firm matches. Some rows have no size entry. The others give once, few or many, or a class for an expanded clone.

cdr3_aa cdr3_nt clone_size v_call d_call j_call
CASSAGLAGGRTDTQYF TGTGCCAGCAGCGCGGGACTAGCGGGGGGACGCACAGATACGCAGTATTTT - TRBV9 TRBD2 TRBJ2-3
CASRGTPSQETQYF TGCGCCAGCAGGGGCACACCCAGCCAAGAGACCCAGTACTTC - TRBV5-1 - TRBJ2-5
CASTAHFDRDAEAFF TGTGCCAGCACCGCCCACTTTGACAGGGACGCTGAAGCTTTCTTT - TRBV28 TRBD1 TRBJ1-1
CASSRRHSQETQYF TGTGCCAGCAGCCGTCGACATTCGCAAGAGACCCAGTACTTC - TRBV28 - TRBJ2-5
CASSQGNPTGPGKLFF TGTGCCAGCAGCCAAGGGAACCCCACCGGCCCGGGAAAACTGTTTTTT - TRBV3-1/TRBV3-2 - TRBJ1-4
CASSLQGNEQFF TGTGCCAGCAGCCTACAGGGGAATGAGCAGTTCTTC - TRBV12-3/TRBV12-4 TRBD1 TRBJ2-1
CASSLVFGGAGDTQYF TGTGCCAGCAGCTTAGTCTTCGGGGGGGCCGGGGATACGCAGTATTTT - TRBV7-2 TRBD2 TRBJ2-3
CASSFDRLNTGELFF TGTGCCAGCAGTTTCGACCGACTGAACACCGGGGAGCTGTTTTTT - TRBV7-9 - TRBJ2-2
CASSDPSLRDTQYF TGTGCCAGCAGTGACCCATCCCTTCGGGATACGCAGTATTTT - TRBV6-4 - TRBJ2-3
CASSSGDKSGYTF TGTGCCAGCAGTTCAGGGGATAAAAGTGGCTACACCTTC - TRBV6-2/TRBV6-3 - TRBJ1-2
CASSLQGVGTGELFF TGTGCCAGCAGCCTACAGGGGGTGGGCACCGGGGAGCTGTTTTTT few TRBV11-2 TRBD1 TRBJ2-2
CASSLGGTGTRQGHF TGTGCCAGCAGCTTAGGGGGGACAGGGACCCGCCAAGGGCACTTC once TRBV11-2 TRBD1 TRBJ2-4
CASSPSLNQPQHF TGTGCCAGCAGCCCGTCCCTCAATCAGCCCCAGCATTTT - TRBV14 - TRBJ1-5
CASSAAGYAEAFF TGTGCCAGCAGCGCCGCAGGTTACGCTGAAGCTTTCTTT - TRBV7-9 - TRBJ1-1
CASSRPQGFPGANVLTF TGTGCCAGCAGCCGCCCTCAGGGGTTCCCTGGGGCCAACGTCCTGACTTTC - TRBV3-1/TRBV3-2 - TRBJ2-6
CASSLEWGLSDTQYF TGTGCCAGCAGTTTAGAATGGGGCCTCTCCGATACGCAGTATTTT few TRBV27 - TRBJ2-3
CASSPRDPSRGWEKLFF TGTGCCAGCAGTCCGCGAGACCCCTCTAGGGGATGGGAAAAACTGTTTTTT many TRBV6-6 - TRBJ1-4
CASSRTGTPQNTQYF TGTGCCAGCAGCCGTACCGGGACACCACAAAATACGCAGTATTTT - TRBV7-8 - TRBJ2-3
CASSDRGIGYTF TGTGCCAGCAGTGACAGGGGAATCGGCTACACCTTC - TRBV6-4 - TRBJ1-2
CASSRGLAGGDTGELFF TGTGCCAGCAGCCGCGGACTAGCGGGGGGGGACACCGGGGAGCTGTTTTTT - TRBV7-6 TRBD2 TRBJ2-2
CASRPDRTSNQPQHF TGTGCCAGCAGGCCGGACAGGACTAGCAATCAGCCCCAGCATTTT - TRBV6-5 TRBD1 TRBJ1-5
CASSLAGRGFADTQYF TGCGCCAGCAGCTTGGCGGGCCGGGGGTTCGCAGATACGCAGTATTTT - TRBV5-1 - TRBJ2-3
CASSPRGAPGNTIYF TGTGCCAGCAGCCCACGGGGGGCCCCTGGAAACACCATATATTTT - TRBV11-2 - TRBJ1-3
CASSDRERSTDTQYF TGCGCCAGCAGCGACAGGGAAAGAAGCACAGATACGCAGTATTTT - TRBV5-1 TRBD1 TRBJ2-3
CASSSPLDRGYSNQPQHF TGTGCCAGCAGTTCCCCCCTCGACAGGGGGTATAGCAATCAGCCCCAGCATTTT - TRBV6-2/TRBV6-3 TRBD1 TRBJ1-5
CSVVGSGVYNEQFF TGCAGCGTTGTGGGTAGCGGGGTTTACAATGAGCAGTTCTTC - TRBV29-1 TRBD2 TRBJ2-1
CASSQGGVTGGFTDTQYF TGTGCCAGCAGCCAAGGGGGGGTAACAGGGGGATTCACAGATACGCAGTATTTT - TRBV4-2 TRBD1 TRBJ2-3
CASSQGGAGTVETQYF TGTGCCAGCAGCCAGGGAGGCGCAGGGACGGTAGAGACCCAGTACTTC - TRBV3-1/TRBV3-2 - TRBJ2-5
CASSQSSGYAYGYTF TGTGCCAGCAGCCAATCATCCGGGTATGCCTATGGCTACACCTTC - TRBV3-1/TRBV3-2 - TRBJ1-2
CASGQGTSGHYNEQFF TGTGCTAGTGGTCAAGGGACTAGCGGACACTACAATGAGCAGTTCTTC - TRBV12-5 TRBD2 TRBJ2-1
CSVTWGPLNTEAFF TGCAGCGTGACGTGGGGGCCTTTGAACACTGAAGCTTTCTTT - TRBV29-1 - TRBJ1-1
CASRDRGGDTDTQYF TGTGCCAGCAGGGACAGGGGCGGAGACACAGATACGCAGTATTTT - TRBV6-5 TRBD1 TRBJ2-3
CASSSFRNRGEKLFF TGTGCCAGCAGTTCCTTCAGGAACCGGGGTGAAAAACTGTTTTTT - TRBV27 - TRBJ1-4
CASSPNAGTGGGSNEKLFF TGTGCCAGCTCACCGAATGCCGGGACAGGGGGCGGTTCTAATGAAAAACTGTTTTTT - TRBV18 TRBD1 TRBJ1-4
CASSYSGTGSEKLFF TGTGCCAGCAGCTACTCCGGGACAGGGTCTGAAAAACTGTTTTTT - TRBV3-1/TRBV3-2 TRBD1 TRBJ1-4
CASSSNPGTGELFF TGTGCCAGCAGTTCTAACCCAGGCACCGGGGAGCTGTTTTTT - TRBV2 - TRBJ2-2
CASSEGTVLAKNIQYF TGTGCCAGCAGCGAAGGGACAGTACTAGCCAAAAACATTCAGTACTTC - TRBV7-2 TRBD1 TRBJ2-4
CASSFAGGWTEAFF TGTGCCAGCAGCTTTGCCGGGGGTTGGACTGAAGCTTTCTTT - TRBV13 - TRBJ1-1
CASRWDRAGQPQHF TGTGCCAGCAGGTGGGACAGGGCTGGGCAGCCCCAGCATTTT once TRBV6-5 TRBD1 TRBJ1-5
CASSPRLGGGELFF TGTGCCAGCAGCCCCCGTTTGGGGGGCGGGGAGCTGTTTTTT - TRBV9 - TRBJ2-2
CASSPTGGGSNQPQHF TGTGCCAGCAGCCCCACTGGGGGGGGAAGCAATCAGCCCCAGCATTTT few TRBV7-9 - TRBJ1-5
CASSEHRGGNQPQHF TGTGCCAGCAGTGAGCACAGGGGTGGGAATCAGCCCCAGCATTTT - TRBV2 TRBD1 TRBJ1-5
CASSLGGRAEAFF TGTGCCAGCAGCTTAGGGGGGAGGGCTGAAGCTTTCTTT - TRBV7-6 - TRBJ1-1
CASTPTGERYEKLFF TGTGCCAGCACCCCAACAGGGGAGCGGTATGAAAAACTGTTTTTT - TRBV6-6 TRBD1 TRBJ1-4
CASTGAMNTEAFF TGTGCCAGCACGGGGGCAATGAACACTGAAGCTTTCTTT - TRBV4-2 - TRBJ1-1